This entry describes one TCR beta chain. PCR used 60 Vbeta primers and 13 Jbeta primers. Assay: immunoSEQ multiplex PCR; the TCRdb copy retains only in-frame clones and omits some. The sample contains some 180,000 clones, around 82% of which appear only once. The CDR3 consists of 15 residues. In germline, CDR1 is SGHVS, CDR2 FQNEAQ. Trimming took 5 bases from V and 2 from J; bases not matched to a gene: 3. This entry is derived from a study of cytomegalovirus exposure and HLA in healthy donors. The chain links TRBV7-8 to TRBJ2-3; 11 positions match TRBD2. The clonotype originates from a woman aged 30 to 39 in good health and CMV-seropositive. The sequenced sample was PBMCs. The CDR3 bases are TGTGCCAGCAGCCCGACTAGCGGGGCCACAGATACGCAGTATTTT. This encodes CASSPTSGATDTQYF. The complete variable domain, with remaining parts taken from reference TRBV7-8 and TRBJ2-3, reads GAGVSQSPRYKVAKRGQDVALRCDPISGHVSLFWYQQALGQGPEFLTYFQNEAQLDKSGLPSDRFFAERPEGSVSTLKIQRTQQEDSAVYLCASSPTSGATDTQYFGPGTRLTVL.